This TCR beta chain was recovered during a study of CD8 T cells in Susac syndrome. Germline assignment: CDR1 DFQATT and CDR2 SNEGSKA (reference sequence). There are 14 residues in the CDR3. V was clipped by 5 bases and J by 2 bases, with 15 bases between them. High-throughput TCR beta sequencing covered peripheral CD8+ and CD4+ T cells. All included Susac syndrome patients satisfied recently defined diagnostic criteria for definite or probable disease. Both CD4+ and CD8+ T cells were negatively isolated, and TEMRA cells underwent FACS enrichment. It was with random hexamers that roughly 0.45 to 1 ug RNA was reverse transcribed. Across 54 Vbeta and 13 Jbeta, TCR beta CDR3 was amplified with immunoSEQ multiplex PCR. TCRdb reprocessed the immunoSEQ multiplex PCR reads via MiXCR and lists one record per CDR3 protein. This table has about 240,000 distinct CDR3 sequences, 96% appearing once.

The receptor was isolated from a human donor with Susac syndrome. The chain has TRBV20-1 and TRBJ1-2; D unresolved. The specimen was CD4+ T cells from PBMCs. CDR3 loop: CSAATVPRNYGYTF. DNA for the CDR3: TGCAGTGCTGCAACCGTCCCACGCAACTATGGCTACACCTTC.